This is a list of T cell receptor beta chains from one sample in a study of CD4 T cell repertoires in COVID-19. The repertoire was sequenced with immunoSEQ multiplex PCR; TCRdb's copy has only in-frame clones and lacks some. The sample contains tens of thousands of clones, about 83% of which appear only once. Sequencing was performed on CD4+ T cells from peripheral blood, taken after recovery from COVID-19. The source of these receptors is a human donor who had COVID-19. Each CDR3 is given with its conserved first and last residue. D genes are given only for firm matches. For some rows the clone size is stated as once, few or many, or as a class when expanded; others skip it.

>NA|NA|TRBV19|TRBJ1-1
CASNTQGSNTEAFF
TGTGCCAGTAACACACAGGGCTCGAACACTGAAGCTTTCTTT
>NA|NA|TRBV5-1|TRBJ1-3
CASSFSGDSGNTIYF
TGCGCCAGCAGCTTTTCAGGGGACTCTGGAAACACCATATATTTT
>NA|TRBD2|TRBV5-5|TRBJ2-1
CASSLVLAVNGYNEQFF
TGTGCCAGCAGCTTGGTACTAGCGGTAAATGGGTACAATGAGCAGTTCTTC
>NA|NA|TRBV4-2|TRBJ2-3
CASSQGGPKDTQYF
TGTGCCAGCAGCCAAGGAGGGCCTAAAGATACGCAGTATTTT
>NA|NA|TRBV6-5|TRBJ2-7
CASSSKPDSYEQYF
TGTGCCAGCAGTTCGAAACCGGACAGCTACGAGCAGTACTTC
>NA|NA|TRBV18|TRBJ2-7
CASSPGGPYEQYF
TGTGCCAGCTCCCCCGGAGGTCCCTACGAGCAGTACTTC
>NA|NA|TRBV18|TRBJ2-1
CASSPPEGYNEQFF
TGTGCCAGCTCACCACCGGAAGGATACAATGAGCAGTTCTTC
>NA|TRBD1|TRBV3-1/TRBV3-2|TRBJ1-4
CASSPRDRGNEKLFF
TGTGCCAGCAGCCCCCGGGACAGGGGTAATGAAAAACTGTTTTTT
>NA|TRBD1|TRBV6-5|TRBJ1-6
CASRTGVSYNSPLHF
TGTGCCAGCAGAACAGGGGTCTCCTATAATTCACCCCTCCACTTT
>NA|NA|TRBV3-1/TRBV3-2|TRBJ2-3
CASSQVLGRDTDTQYF
TGTGCCAGCAGCCAAGTACTGGGCCGCGACACAGATACGCAGTATTTT
>NA|TRBD1|TRBV25-1|TRBJ2-1
CASGDRGIDEQFF
TGTGCCAGCGGAGACAGGGGTATTGATGAGCAGTTCTTC
>NA|NA|TRBV19|TRBJ1-2
CASSPLEFAGPHGYTF
TGTGCCAGTAGTCCCCTGGAGTTTGCGGGGCCCCATGGCTACACCTTC
>once|TRBD2|TRBV4-1|TRBJ2-7
CASSQGPLAGFEQYF
TGCGCCAGCAGCCAAGGGCCACTAGCGGGATTCGAGCAGTACTTC
>NA|NA|TRBV6-2/TRBV6-3|TRBJ2-5
CASSPLARGAGEETQYF
TGTGCCAGCAGCCCTCTAGCTCGGGGGGCGGGGGAAGAGACCCAGTACTTC
>NA|TRBD1|TRBV5-1|TRBJ1-2
CASRSTGGYYGYTF
TGCGCCAGCAGATCGACAGGGGGCTACTATGGCTACACCTTC
>NA|TRBD1|TRBV5-1|TRBJ1-2
CASSLRQGDGYTF
TGCGCCAGCAGCTTGAGACAGGGAGATGGCTACACCTTC
>NA|NA|TRBV13|TRBJ2-2
CASSQDGGTGELFF
TGTGCCAGCAGCCAAGATGGGGGAACCGGGGAGCTGTTTTTT